This is a list of T cell receptor beta chains from one sample in a study of sequential checkpoint blockade in melanoma. Method: immunoSEQ multiplex PCR; TCRdb's copy keeps in-frame clones and lacks some. The profile shows 9,900 or so clones, about 29% of them singletons. This material consisted of tumor tissue (inferred from file names), taken from a patient given nivolumab and ipilimumab in sequence. The receptors originated from a human donor with melanoma. CDR3s include the opening cysteine and the closing phenylalanine or tryptophan. Fields, in order: V gene, J gene, CDR3 protein.

>TRBV5-1|TRBJ2-1
CASSLTRTSGRSNEQFF
>TRBV7-5|TRBJ1-4
CASSFWVLATNEKLFF
>TRBV11-3|TRBJ1-2
CASSLVLGSSGYTF
>TRBV11-3|TRBJ1-3
CASSQSSGTSGNTIYF
>TRBV5-1|TRBJ1-6
CASSLEAGSYGGSPLHF
>TRBV6-8|TRBJ2-7
CASSQGQGSSYEQYF
>TRBV11-3|TRBJ1-1
CASSPLHENMNTEAFF
>TRBV11-3|TRBJ1-2
CASSFEFMVGGDYGYTF
>TRBV6-8|TRBJ2-3
CASSYSGSSFRTDTQYF
>TRBV9|TRBJ2-7
CASSLRQGGYEQYF
>TRBV6-8|TRBJ2-1
CASSYGGLIYNEQFF
>TRBV30|TRBJ2-1
CACAPVNEQFF
>TRBV28|TRBJ1-1
CASRHREGWIGAFF
>TRBV11-3|TRBJ2-5
CASSLGGAVRETQYF
>TRBV4-1|TRBJ1-4
CASSQEILTGRFEKLFF
>TRBV9|TRBJ2-3
CASSVGVSGDEQYF
>TRBV9|TRBJ1-5
CASTGTGGRHQPQHF
>TRBV6-7|TRBJ1-1
CASRAPGLSTEAFF
>TRBV12-2|TRBJ1-6
CASGQGAYNSPLHF
>TRBV6-8|TRBJ1-1
CASNRDSGNTEAFF
>TRBV9|TRBJ2-2
CASSVAGATGELFF
>TRBV30|TRBJ1-6
CAWLDRANSPLHF
>TRBV19|TRBJ1-1
CASSTGVGTEAFF
>TRBV18|TRBJ1-2
CASSPQNRGPTRGYTF
>TRBV5-1|TRBJ2-2
CASSFAGENTGELFF
>TRBV6-8|TRBJ1-4
CASSYARGGGVREKLFF